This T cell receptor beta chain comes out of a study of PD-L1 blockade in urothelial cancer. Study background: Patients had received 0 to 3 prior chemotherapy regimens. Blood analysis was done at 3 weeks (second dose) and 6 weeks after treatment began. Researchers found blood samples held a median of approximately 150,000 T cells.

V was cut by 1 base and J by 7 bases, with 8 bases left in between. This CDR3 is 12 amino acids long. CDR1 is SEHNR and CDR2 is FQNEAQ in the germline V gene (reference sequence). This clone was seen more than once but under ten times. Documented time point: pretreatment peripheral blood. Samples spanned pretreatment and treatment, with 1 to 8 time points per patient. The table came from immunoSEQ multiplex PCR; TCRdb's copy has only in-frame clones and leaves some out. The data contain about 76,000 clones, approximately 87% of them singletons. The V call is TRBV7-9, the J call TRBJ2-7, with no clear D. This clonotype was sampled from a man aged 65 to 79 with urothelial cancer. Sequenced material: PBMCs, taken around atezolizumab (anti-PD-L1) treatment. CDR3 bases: TGTGCCAGCAGCTTAGAGGTCGGGGAGCAGTACTTC. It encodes CASSLEVGEQYF.